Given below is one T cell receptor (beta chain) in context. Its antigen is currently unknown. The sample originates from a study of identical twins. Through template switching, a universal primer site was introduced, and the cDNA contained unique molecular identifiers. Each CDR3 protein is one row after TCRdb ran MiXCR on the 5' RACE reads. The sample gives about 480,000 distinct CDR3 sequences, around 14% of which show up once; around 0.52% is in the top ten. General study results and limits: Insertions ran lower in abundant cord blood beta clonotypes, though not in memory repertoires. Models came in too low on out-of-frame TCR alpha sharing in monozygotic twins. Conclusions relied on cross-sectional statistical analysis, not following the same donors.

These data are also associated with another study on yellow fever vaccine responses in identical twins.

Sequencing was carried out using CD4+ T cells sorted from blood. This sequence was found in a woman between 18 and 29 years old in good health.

CDR3 residues: CASSPTWTGYSQADTQYF. Here the CDR3 DNA reads TGTGCCAGCAGCCCGACCTGGACTGGATACAGTCAAGCAGATACGCAGTATTTT. V is TRBV11-2 and J is TRBJ2-3, with D tentatively TRBD2 (5 bases). Germline values: CDR1 SGHAT, CDR2 FQNNGV. This CDR3 is 18 amino acids long. V lost 5 bases to trimming and J lost 4 bases, with 25 bases between them.